A selection of T cell receptor beta chains follows, all from one sample in a study of OX40 agonist ivuxolimab in advanced cancers. The protocol was immunoSEQ multiplex PCR, while the TCRdb copy is restricted to in-frame clones and leaves out a portion. The repertoire includes around 50,000 clones, approximately 90% of them detected once, and about 0.68% sits in the top ten. Sequenced here: CD4+ or CD8+ T cells sorted from blood, sampled in a trial of the OX40 agonist ivuxolimab. The receptor source for this set is an adult with an advanced solid tumor such as melanoma, head and neck, liver or kidney cancer. The CDR3 runs from the conserved cysteine through the conserved F or W. A D gene is named only where the DNA matches it firmly. A row's size may be missing; if present it is once, few, many or a size class.

>TRBD2|18|TRBV19|TRBJ2-3|.
CASSITSGSLSSTDTQYF
TGTGCCAGTAGTATCACTAGCGGGAGTCTCTCTAGCACAGATACGCAGTATTTT
>.|15|TRBV9|TRBJ2-1|once
CASSVSAYSYNEQFF
TGTGCCAGCAGCGTTAGCGCCTATTCCTACAATGAGCAGTTCTTC
>.|15|TRBV9|TRBJ2-3|.
CASSVSTGVPDTQYF
TGTGCCAGCAGCGTAAGTACGGGAGTCCCAGATACGCAGTATTTT
>TRBD2|16|TRBV7-2|TRBJ2-1|.
CASSLGGLANYNEQFF
TGTGCCAGCAGCTTGGGGGGACTAGCGAACTACAATGAGCAGTTCTTC
>TRBD2|15|TRBV5-1|TRBJ2-1|.
CASSYREGSYNEQFF
TGCGCCAGCAGCTATAGGGAGGGTTCCTACAATGAGCAGTTCTTC
>.|18|TRBV19|TRBJ1-1|.
CASSIIRTSLMGNTEAFF
TGTGCCAGTAGTATAATCCGGACCTCCTTGATGGGGAACACTGAAGCTTTCTTT
>TRBD2|19|TRBV29-1|TRBJ2-3|.
CSVVEGASGRRGGTDTQYF
TGCAGCGTTGTCGAGGGGGCTAGCGGGAGGAGAGGTGGCACAGATACGCAGTATTTT
>TRBD2|15|TRBV7-2|TRBJ2-7|.
CASSFLPSGFYEQYF
TGTGCCAGCAGCTTCTTACCTAGCGGTTTCTACGAGCAGTACTTC
>.|15|TRBV5-1|TRBJ2-2|.
CASGEGLINTGELFF
TGCGCCAGCGGAGAGGGCTTAATAAACACCGGGGAGCTGTTTTTT
>.|14|TRBV27|TRBJ1-4|once
CASSYSASNEKLFF
TGTGCCAGCAGTTACTCAGCCTCTAATGAAAAACTGTTTTTT
>TRBD1|17|TRBV10-2|TRBJ2-4|.
CASSEFAGGLSKNIQYF
TGCGCCAGCAGTGAGTTCGCAGGGGGCTTAAGCAAAAACATTCAGTACTTC
>TRBD2|17|TRBV5-1|TRBJ2-5|.
CASSLALGLAGEREQYF
TGCGCCAGCAGCTTGGCCCTCGGACTAGCGGGAGAAAGGGAGCAGTACTTC
>.|12|TRBV2|TRBJ2-2|.
CASSRETGELFF
TGTGCCAGCAGCCGGGAGACCGGGGAGCTGTTTTTT
>.|13|TRBV19|TRBJ1-5|few
CASSIQVRQPQHF
TGTGCCAGTAGTATACAGGTGAGGCAGCCCCAGCATTTT
>TRBD1|16|TRBV18|TRBJ1-5|.
CASSREGQGGGQPQHF
TGTGCCAGCTCACGAGAGGGACAGGGGGGTGGACAGCCCCAGCATTTT
>TRBD2|13|TRBV6-5|TRBJ2-5|.
CASTSGGGRTQYF
TGTGCCAGCACCTCCGGGGGGGGGAGGACCCAGTACTTC
>.|13|TRBV5-4|TRBJ1-2|once
CASSLDYIYGYTF
TGTGCCAGCAGCTTGGATTATATCTATGGCTACACCTTC
>.|15|TRBV10-3|TRBJ2-7|.
CAISEGRVLSYEQYF
TGTGCCATCAGTGAAGGTAGAGTTTTATCCTACGAGCAGTACTTC
>TRBD1|16|TRBV7-7|TRBJ1-4|.
CASSPRTGSVGEKLFF
TGTGCTAGCAGCCCGAGGACAGGGAGTGTCGGTGAAAAACTGTTTTTT
>TRBD2|18|TRBV30|TRBJ2-3|.
CAWSVILAGGGVTDTQYF
TGTGCCTGGAGTGTAATACTAGCGGGAGGAGGAGTCACAGATACGCAGTATTTT
>TRBD2|17|TRBV5-1|TRBJ2-7|.
CASSLPRLAGALYEQYF
TGCGCCAGCAGCTTACCACGCTTAGCGGGAGCGCTCTACGAGCAGTACTTC
>TRBD1|15|TRBV5-4|TRBJ2-1|once
CASSLKQGAGNEQFF
TGTGCCAGCAGCTTGAAACAGGGGGCCGGGAATGAGCAGTTCTTC
>TRBD2|17|TRBV10-3|TRBJ2-3|.
CAISEGLAGSPSDTQYF
TGTGCCATCAGTGAGGGACTAGCGGGATCCCCCTCAGATACGCAGTATTTT
>TRBD1|14|TRBV12-5|TRBJ2-7|.
CASGAGQGSYEQYF
TGTGCTAGTGGTGCAGGACAGGGTTCCTACGAGCAGTACTTC
>.|16|TRBV28|TRBJ2-2|.
CASSLPGPPSTGELFF
TGTGCCAGCAGTTTACCGGGACCCCCTTCCACCGGGGAGCTGTTTTTT
>.|17|TRBV21-1|TRBJ2-3|.
CASSKTSGAPEWHTQYF
TGTGCCAGCAGCAAAACTAGCGGGGCCCCTGAATGGCATACGCAGTATTTT
>.|14|TRBV7-8|TRBJ2-5|.
CASRPDRTQETQYF
TGTGCCAGCAGACCCGACAGGACCCAAGAGACCCAGTACTTC
>.|15|TRBV4-2|TRBJ2-7|.
CASSQSSGSGYEQYF
TGTGCCAGCAGCCAATCAAGTGGGAGTGGGTACGAGCAGTACTTC
>.|14|TRBV25-1|TRBJ1-3|.
CASSDDMFGNTIYF
TGTGCCAGCAGTGATGACATGTTTGGAAACACCATATATTTT
>TRBD1|20|TRBV5-4|TRBJ1-5|.
CASSFHLPTGEGYSNQPQHF
TGTGCCAGCAGCTTCCACCTCCCGACAGGGGAGGGCTATAGCAATCAGCCCCAGCATTTT
>TRBD2|15|TRBV7-9|TRBJ2-7|.
CASSESGTRTYEQYF
TGTGCCAGCAGCGAGAGCGGGACTAGAACCTACGAGCAGTACTTC
>.|15|TRBV9|TRBJ1-4|.
CASSATVATNEKLFF
TGTGCCAGCAGCGCGACAGTCGCAACTAATGAAAAACTGTTTTTT